A single sample gave rise to the 21 T cell receptor beta chains below, sequenced in a study of regulatory T cells in long-lasting Graves disease. Sample time point: newly diagnosed GD, antithyroid drugs for less than 3 months. Extracted PBMC RNA gave rise to the TCR library. Construction of the TCR beta libraries employed iRepertoire HTBI primers in conjunction with Arm-PCR of CDR3 regions. TCRdb re-derived calls from the multiplex PCR reads in MiXCR, one entry per CDR3 protein. The table has 400,000 to 650,000 distinct CDR3 sequences, roughly 15% seen once. The same data also went into a second study, on T cells in Graves' hyperthyroidism and ophthalmopathy.

This specimen was peripheral blood mononuclear cells (PBMCs), taken at new diagnosis, from a patient treated with antithyroid drugs. Receptors were obtained from a woman aged 35-65 years with Graves disease.

Points on this clonotype: With a much larger clone just one base away, this may be a read error. J is TRBJ1-2 and V is TRBV2, with TRBD1 as a possible D gene (5 bases). This CDR3 contains 15 residues. V shed 7 bases and J shed 2 bases, with 17 bases lying between them. Germline V gene data show CDR1 as SNHLY and CDR2 as FYNNEI. CDR3 amino acids: CASTFAGAENYGYTF. The CDR3 DNA is TGTGCCAGCACCTTCGCCGGGGCAGAGAACTATGGCTACACCTTC.

This clonotype was observed many times. The chain uses TRBV9 and TRBJ1-3; possibly TRBD1 for D (6 bases). V was clipped by 4 bases and J by 8 bases, with 16 bases between them. CDR1 and CDR2 from the germline V gene are SGDLS and YYNGEE. The CDR3 covers 14 residues. In DNA, the CDR3 is TGTGCCAGCAGCTATCGCACAGGGTTGGACACCATATATTTT. It codes for CASSYRTGLDTIYF.

This clonotype appeared many times. V and J are TRBV5-1 and TRBJ2-3; perhaps D is TRBD1 or TRBD2 (6 bases each). The V end lost 6 bases, the J end lost 1 base, and 12 bases lay between the germline ends. The CDR3 consists of 14 residues. Germline lookup yields CDR1 SGHRS and CDR2 YFSETQ. The DNA for the CDR3 is TGCGCCAGCAAGGGGGGTGTGGGCACAGATACGCAGTATTTT. Its translation: CASKGGVGTDTQYF.

This clonotype was found many times. As DNA, the CDR3 is TGTGCCAGCAGTTACTCGCCTAGCGGGGGGGACCCTTCCTACGAGCAGTACTTC. Its protein product is CASSYSPSGGDPSYEQYF. This chain joins TRBV6-5 and TRBJ2-7; 12 bases agree with TRBD2. Germline assignment: CDR1 MNHEY and CDR2 SVGAGI. The ends lost 0 bases at V and 1 base at J; junction bases unmatched: 7. This CDR3 has 18 residues.

This clonotype was seen a handful of times. The V call is TRBV20-1, the J call TRBJ1-1; TRBD1 aligns across 7 bases. In germline, CDR1 is DFQATT, CDR2 SNEGSKA (reference sequence). With V trimmed by 0 bases and J by 1 base, 5 bases remained unmatched. There are 15 residues in the CDR3. This chain's CDR3 is CSARDLAGGNTEAFF. As DNA, the CDR3 is TGCAGTGCTAGAGATTTGGCAGGGGGGAACACTGAAGCTTTCTTT.

This clonotype showed up many times. This chain connects TRBV28 to TRBJ1-6; D may be TRBD1 (5 bases). Between the trimmed V and J ends, which lost 3 bases and 7 bases, there was a span of 10 bases. From germline, CDR1 is MDHEN and CDR2 SYDVKM. The CDR3 extends over 14 amino acids. CDR3 residues: CASSFIGVNSPLHF. CDR3 in DNA: TGTGCCAGCAGTTTCATAGGGGTAAATTCACCCCTCCACTTT. The whole variable domain, filled in from reference TRBV28 and TRBJ1-6, reads DVKVTQSSRYLVKRTGEKVFLECVQDMDHENMFWYRQDPGLGLRLIYFSYDVKMKEKGDIPEGYSVSREKKERFSLILESASTNQTSMYLCASSFIGVNSPLHFGNGTRLTVT.

This clonotype was found many times. V and J are TRBV3-1 and TRBJ1-2, with a possible D match to TRBD1 (6 bases). CDR1 and CDR2 (germline): LGHDT, YNNKEL (reference sequence). Trimming took 4 bases from V and 4 from J, leaving 16 bases between them. The CDR3 sequence is 15 residues long. The CDR3 DNA is TGTGCCAGCAGCCTTGCGGGGGGCAGGAGCTATGGCTACACCTTC. This encodes CASSLAGGRSYGYTF.

Worth noting for this clonotype: A read error is likely, as this CDR3 ends without the conserved phenylalanine or tryptophan. The rearrangement uses TRBV5-1 and TRBJ1-1, with D perhaps matching TRBD1 (5 bases). The V end lost 4 bases, the J end lost 0 bases, and 16 bases lay between the germline ends. Germline V gene sequence: CDR1 SGHRS, CDR2 YFSETQ. CDR3 length: 16 amino acids. The chain's CDR3 is CASSPAGGEMNTEAFL. Here the CDR3 DNA reads TGCGCCAGCAGCCCCGCAGGAGGGGAGATGAACACTGAAGCTTTCCTT.

This rearrangement joins TRBV5-6 to TRBJ2-1; TRBD1 aligns across 9 bases. V dropped 6 bases and J dropped 4; count of bases not matched to a gene: 11. The germline CDR1 and CDR2 sequences are SGHDT and YYEEEE. The CDR3 is 16 residues long. CDR3 region: CASTETGTGLYNEQFF. DNA for the CDR3: TGTGCCAGCACCGAGACCGGGACAGGGTTATACAATGAGCAGTTCTTC.

About this clonotype itself: This sequence may be a read error, since a much larger clone differs from it by one base. This rearrangement joins TRBV30 to TRBJ1-1; D not certain. The CDR3 extends over 13 amino acids. The V end lost 0 bases, the J end lost 1 base, and 6 bases lay between the germline ends. Germline V gene lookup returns CDR1 GTSNPN and CDR2 SVGIG (reference sequence). The CDR3 sequence: CAWSVNGNTEAFF. DNA for the CDR3: TGTGCCTGGAGTGTAAATGGGAACACTGAAGCTTTCTTT.

This clonotype was seen many times. This chain uses TRBV28 with TRBJ2-7; 7 bases map to TRBD2. J lost 2 bases, V lost 6 bases, and 7 bases had no gene match. CDR1 MDHEN and CDR2 SYDVKM come from the germline V gene. CDR3 length: 14 amino acids. This CDR3 is CASRNSGGTYEQYF. The CDR3 DNA reads as TGTGCCAGCAGAAATTCGGGGGGAACCTACGAGCAGTACTTC.

This clonotype was picked up a small number of times. The genes are TRBV12-3 or TRBV12-4 and TRBJ2-1; D not certain. Trimming left V 3 bases short and J 6 bases short, with 9 bases between. The CDR3 consists of 13 residues. CDR3 residues: CASSLMMVNEQFF. In DNA, the CDR3 is TGTGCCAGCAGTTTGATGATGGTCAATGAGCAGTTCTTC.

This clonotype came up many times. In DNA, the CDR3 is TGTGCCAGCAGTTTGGGGGGGCACTCTGGAAACACCATATATTTT. Its translation is CASSLGGHSGNTIYF. The chain has TRBV28 and TRBJ1-3; D may be TRBD1 (6 bases). CDR1 is MDHEN and CDR2 is SYDVKM in the germline V gene. Deletions cut 3 bases from V and 0 bases from J, with 9 bases between. This CDR3 region has 15 residues.

This clonotype was seen ten or more times. The chain employs TRBV11-2 and TRBJ1-1, with TRBD1 as a possible D gene (5 bases). The CDR3 is 15 amino acids. CDR1 and CDR2 (germline): SGHAT, FQNNGV. Deletions cut 0 bases from V and 10 bases from J, with 18 bases between. The CDR3 DNA follows: TGTGCCAGCAGCTTAGAAGGAGGGGCCTCAGGCGGAGCTTTCTTT. Encoded protein: CASSLEGGASGGAFF.

The chain uses TRBV12-5 and TRBJ2-7; no firm D call. CDR1 and CDR2 (germline): LGHNT, FRNRAP. The CDR3 sequence is 14 residues long. Trimming shortened V by 1 base and J by 6 bases, and 13 bases separated the two germline ends. This CDR3 is CASGLGLFPSEQYF. CDR3 in DNA: TGTGCTAGTGGTTTGGGGCTCTTCCCCAGCGAGCAGTACTTC.

This clonotype has ten or more counts. V is TRBV20-1 and J is TRBJ2-7, with 8 bases fitting TRBD2. CDR1 and CDR2 (germline): DFQATT, SNEGSKA (reference sequence). Germline trimming cut 6 bases from V and 4 bases from J; bases unmatched to any gene: 11. CDR3 length: 14 residues. The CDR3 loop is CSAPVSGGPYEQYF. The CDR3 DNA reads as TGCAGTGCACCCGTAAGCGGGGGACCGTACGAGCAGTACTTC.

This clonotype appeared a few times. This chain connects TRBV3-1 to TRBJ1-6; no clear D. CDR3 length: 14 amino acids. V dropped 5 bases and J dropped 5 bases, with 10 bases sitting between them. Germline-derived CDR1 and CDR2 are LGHDT and YNNKEL (reference sequence). CDR3 sequence: CASSLRLDNSPLHF. The CDR3 bases are TGTGCCAGCAGCTTGCGACTTGATAATTCACCCCTCCACTTT.

This clonotype showed up just a few times. The V gene is TRBV7-9, the J gene TRBJ2-7, with TRBD2 identical over 12 bases. The junction had 4 bases not matched to a gene; V was cut back by 4 bases and J by 3 bases. Germline V gene sequence: CDR1 SEHNR, CDR2 FQNEAQ (reference sequence). The CDR3 has 15 residues. CDR3 amino acids: CASSYATSGGYEQYF. Written as DNA, the CDR3 is TGTGCCAGCAGCTACGCGACTAGCGGGGGCTACGAGCAGTACTTC. Supplemented by reference TRBV7-9 and TRBJ2-7, the full variable domain reads DTGVSQNPRHKITKRGQNVTFRCDPISEHNRLYWYRQTLGQGPEFLTYFQNEAQLEKSRLLSDRFSAERPKGSFSTLEIQRTEQGDSAMYLCASSYATSGGYEQYFGPGTRLTVT.

In this sample, this clonotype turned up a few times. V gene TRBV10-1 combines with J gene TRBJ2-2, with 12 nucleotides matching TRBD1. After removal of 9 bases from V and 2 bases from J, the junction contained 7 bases not matched to a gene. The CDR3 is made up of 16 amino acids. Looked up from germline, CDR1 is WNHNN and CDR2 is SYGVQD (reference sequence). The CDR3 DNA reads as TGCGCCAGAACCGGGACAGGGGGCTCAAACACCGGGGAGCTGTTTTTT. As protein: CARTGTGGSNTGELFF.

The sample holds many counts of this clonotype. V usage is TRBV30 and J usage is TRBJ1-1, with a possible D match to TRBD1 (5 bases). Deletions cut 0 bases from V and 0 bases from J, with 11 bases between. Germline values: CDR1 GTSNPN, CDR2 SVGIG (reference sequence). This CDR3 has 15 residues. CDR3 residues: CAWSVPGTLNTEAFF. The CDR3 bases are TGTGCCTGGAGTGTACCCGGGACTTTGAACACTGAAGCTTTCTTT.

This clonotype was observed a handful of times. The chain recombines TRBV6-1 with TRBJ1-4, with D tentatively TRBD1 (5 bases). Germline V gene lookup returns CDR1 MNHNS and CDR2 SASEGT. Trimming removed 6 bases at V and 7 bases at J, with 15 bases between. This CDR3 is built from 14 residues. CDR3 amino acids: CASRVGGAGEKLFF. The CDR3 DNA follows: TGTGCCAGCAGGGTGGGAGGGGCGGGTGAAAAACTGTTTTTT.